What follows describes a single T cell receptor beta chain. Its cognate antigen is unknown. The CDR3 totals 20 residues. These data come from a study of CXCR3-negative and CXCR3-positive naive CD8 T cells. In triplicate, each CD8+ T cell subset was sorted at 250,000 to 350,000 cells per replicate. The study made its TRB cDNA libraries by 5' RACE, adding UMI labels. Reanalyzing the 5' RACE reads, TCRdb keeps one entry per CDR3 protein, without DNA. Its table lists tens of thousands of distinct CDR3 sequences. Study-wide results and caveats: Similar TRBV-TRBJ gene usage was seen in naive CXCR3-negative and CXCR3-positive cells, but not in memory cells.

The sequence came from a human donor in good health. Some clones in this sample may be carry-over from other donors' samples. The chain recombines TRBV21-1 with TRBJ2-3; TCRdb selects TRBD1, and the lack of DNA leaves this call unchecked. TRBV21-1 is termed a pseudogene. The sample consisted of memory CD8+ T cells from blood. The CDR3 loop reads CASSLGEGQGTRPSTDTQYF.